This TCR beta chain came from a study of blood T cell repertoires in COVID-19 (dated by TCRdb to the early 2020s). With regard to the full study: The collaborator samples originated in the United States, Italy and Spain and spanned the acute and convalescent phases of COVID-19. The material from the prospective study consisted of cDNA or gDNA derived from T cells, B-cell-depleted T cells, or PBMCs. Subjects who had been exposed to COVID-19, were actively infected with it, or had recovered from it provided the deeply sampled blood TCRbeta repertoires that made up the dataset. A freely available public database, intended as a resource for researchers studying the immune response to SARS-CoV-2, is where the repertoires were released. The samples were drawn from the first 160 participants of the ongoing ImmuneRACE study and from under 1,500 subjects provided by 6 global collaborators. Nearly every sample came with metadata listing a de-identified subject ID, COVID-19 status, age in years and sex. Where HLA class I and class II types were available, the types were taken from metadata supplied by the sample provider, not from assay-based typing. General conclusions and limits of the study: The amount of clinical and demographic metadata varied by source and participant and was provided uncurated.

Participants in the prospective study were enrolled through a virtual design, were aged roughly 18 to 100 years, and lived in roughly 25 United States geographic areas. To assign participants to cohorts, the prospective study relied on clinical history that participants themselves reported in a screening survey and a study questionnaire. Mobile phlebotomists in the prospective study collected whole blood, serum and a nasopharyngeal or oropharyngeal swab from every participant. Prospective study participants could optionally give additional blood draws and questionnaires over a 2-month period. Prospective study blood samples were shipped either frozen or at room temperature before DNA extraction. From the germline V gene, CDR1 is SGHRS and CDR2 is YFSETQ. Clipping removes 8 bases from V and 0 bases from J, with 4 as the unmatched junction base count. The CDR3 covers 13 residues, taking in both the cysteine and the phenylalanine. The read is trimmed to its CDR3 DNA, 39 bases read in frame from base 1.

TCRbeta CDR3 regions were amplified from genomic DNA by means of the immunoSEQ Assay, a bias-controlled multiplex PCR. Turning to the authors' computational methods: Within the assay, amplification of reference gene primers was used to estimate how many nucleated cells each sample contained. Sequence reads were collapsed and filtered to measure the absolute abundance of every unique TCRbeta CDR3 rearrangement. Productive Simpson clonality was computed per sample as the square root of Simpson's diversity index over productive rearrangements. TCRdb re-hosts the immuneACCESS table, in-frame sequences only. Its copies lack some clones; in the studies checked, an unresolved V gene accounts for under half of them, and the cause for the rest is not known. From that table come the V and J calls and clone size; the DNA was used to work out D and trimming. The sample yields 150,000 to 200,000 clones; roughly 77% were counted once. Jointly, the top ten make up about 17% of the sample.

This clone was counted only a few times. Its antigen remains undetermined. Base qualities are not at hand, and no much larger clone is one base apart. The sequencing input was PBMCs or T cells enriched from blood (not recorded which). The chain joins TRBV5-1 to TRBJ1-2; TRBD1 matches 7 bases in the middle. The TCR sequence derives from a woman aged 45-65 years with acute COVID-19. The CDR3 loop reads CASGDSTNYGYTF. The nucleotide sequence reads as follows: TGCGCCAGTGGGGACAGTACTAACTATGGCTACACCTTC.